This TCR beta chain was documented in a study of blood T cells in healthy people across ages. Study-wide results and caveats: Per million T cells, TCR beta diversity dropped roughly linearly as age increased. Those diversity estimates obtained from one million T cells were thought to be underestimates.

Germline assignment: CDR1 ENHRY and CDR2 SYGVKD. This CDR3 spans 13 amino acids. It was with a sample-barcoded 5' primer and a J-beta primer mix that a second PCR of roughly 7 to 11 cycles was run. TCRdb re-analysed the 5' RACE reads in MiXCR, keeping a single row per CDR3 protein. The sample records about 680,000 distinct CDR3 sequences, approximately 50% being singletons. A word on this clonotype: The antigen is unknown. One junction end does not reproduce the germline sequence, and a read error may be involved.

The specimen sequenced was blood. The TCR was taken from a woman aged 55-69 years in good health. This chain connects TRBV10-3 to TRBJ2-7; D possibly corresponds to TRBD1 (5 bases). The CDR3 sequence is CTISEDTAYEQYF. The DNA of the CDR3 is TGTACCATCAGTGAGGACACAGCCTACGAGCAGTACTTC.